The 20 T cell receptor beta chains in this list originate from one sample, sequenced in a study of molecular identifiers for immune sequencing clone quantification. In TCRdb, the PCR reads were re-called with MiXCR into one record per CDR3 protein. This repertoire shows around 470,000 distinct CDR3 sequences, under 30% found once; its top ten account for over 0.6%. Material for sequencing was naive CD8+ T cells from blood, with Jurkat cell RNA spiked in. Subset here: FACS-sorted CD8+CD4-CCR7+CD45RA+ naive T cells. Every receptor here comes from a human donor in good health. Some libraries in this study had Jurkat cell RNA spiked in.

This clonotype was counted many times. The chain uses TRBV28 and TRBJ2-3; 10 nucleotides agree with TRBD2. J was trimmed by 4 bases and V by 5 bases; bases with no gene match: 6. Germline CDR1 is MDHEN and CDR2 is SYDVKM. The CDR3 loop spans 15 amino acids. Here the CDR3 reads CASSPPGLASDTQYF. The CDR3, as DNA: TGTGCCAGCAGTCCCCCGGGACTAGCGTCAGATACGCAGTATTTT.

As concerns this clonotype: With a much larger clone just one base away, this may be a read error. V usage is TRBV20-1 and J usage is TRBJ2-7, with D possibly being TRBD2 (6 bases). Germline CDR1 is DFQATT and CDR2 is SNEGSKA (reference sequence). The CDR3 runs 14 residues. The CDR3 DNA reads TGCACTCAATGGAGCGGAGGGGAGCCTACCGAGCAGTACTTC. Its protein product is CTQWSGGEPTEQYF.

This clonotype came up a few times. This chain connects TRBV5-4 to TRBJ1-6; D unclear. The germline CDR1 and CDR2 sequences are SGHNT and YYREEE (reference sequence). V was clipped by 0 bases and J by 5 bases, with 9 bases between them. The CDR3 runs to 15 residues. The CDR3 protein is CASSLGGLNNSPLHF. CDR3 nucleotides: TGTGCCAGCAGCTTGGGCGGCCTTAATAATTCACCCCTCCACTTT.

In this sample, this clonotype turned up many times. This sequence joins TRBV6-1 and TRBJ1-5; no reliable D call. The germline V and J ends were trimmed by 3 bases and 1 base, with 10 bases remaining between them. Germline loops: CDR1 MNHNS, CDR2 SASEGT. This CDR3 has 15 amino acids. The CDR3 DNA follows: TGTGCCAGCAGTGATGTCGCCCTGAGCAATCAGCCCCAGCATTTT. Translated, it gives CASSDVALSNQPQHF.

This clonotype turned up a few times. The rearrangement uses TRBV6-6 and TRBJ2-7; D ambiguous. The CDR3 consists of 13 residues. The V end lost 3 bases, the J end lost 4 bases, and 10 bases lay between the germline ends. Germline V gene lookup returns CDR1 MNHNY and CDR2 SVGAGI (reference sequence). The CDR3 DNA reads TGTGCCAGCAGTTATCGAAACAAGTACGAGCAGTACTTC. Its translation is CASSYRNKYEQYF.

This clonotype occurred a few times. CDR3 coding DNA: TGTGCCAGCAGCTTGGGGCAGGGAATGCAGTACTTC. Translated: CASSLGQGMQYF. This sequence joins TRBV5-6 and TRBJ2-7; TRBD1 might be the D (5 bases). The V gene lost 0 bases and the J gene lost 9 bases, with 10 bases spanning the gap. CDR1 and CDR2 from the germline V gene are SGHDT and YYEEEE. The CDR3 extends over 12 amino acids.

The chain employs TRBV11-2 and TRBJ2-7; D perhaps matches TRBD1 (6 bases). Germline V lookup: CDR1 SGHAT, CDR2 FQNNGV. Deletions cut 2 bases from V and 0 bases from J, with 20 bases between. This CDR3 contains 18 residues. CDR3 in DNA: TGTGCCAGCAGCTTATTTTTGGCCGGGACACCAAGCTCCTACGAGCAGTACTTC. Translation: CASSLFLAGTPSSYEQYF.

This clonotype was detected many times. This rearrangement joins TRBV7-2 to TRBJ2-3, with D perhaps TRBD1 (6 bases). This CDR3 spans 16 amino acids. The germline CDR1 and CDR2 sequences are SGHTA and FQGNSA. V lost 0 bases and J 2 bases, leaving 12 bases between the germline ends. Here the CDR3 DNA reads TGTGCCAGCAGCTTAGCAGGGGGACGATACACAGATACGCAGTATTTT. This gives the protein CASSLAGGRYTDTQYF.

A note on this clonotype: One base away lies a much larger clone, so this may be a sequencing read error. The chain has TRBV19 and TRBJ2-2; no clear D. Between the trimmed V and J ends, which lost 9 bases and 1 base, there was a span of 9 bases. CDR1 is LNHDA and CDR2 is SQIVND in the germline V gene (reference sequence). The CDR3 consists of 13 residues. The CDR3 DNA follows: TGTGCCAGCAAAGGTCTGAACACCGGGGAGCTGTTTTTT. Its translation: CASKGLNTGELFF.

The chain combines TRBV4-1 with TRBJ1-1; 7 bases are shared with TRBD1. Per the germline V gene, CDR1 is MGHRA and CDR2 is YSYEKL. The CDR3 runs to 15 residues. With 4 bases clipped from V and 3 bases from J, the junction kept 8 bases outside the gene matches. The CDR3 bases are TGCGCCAGCAGCCTGGGGGACAGTTCGGACACTGAAGCTTTCTTT. It translates to CASSLGDSSDTEAFF.

Only a few counts were recorded for this clonotype. This chain links TRBV4-1 with TRBJ2-1; perhaps TRBD1 as D (6 bases). CDR3 length: 14 residues. The V end lost 0 bases, the J end lost 5 bases, and 8 bases lay between the germline ends. From germline, CDR1 is MGHRA and CDR2 YSYEKL. The CDR3 nucleotides are TGCGCCAGCAGCCAAGAACAGGGCGACAATGAGCAGTTCTTC. Residues: CASSQEQGDNEQFF.

The chain is built from TRBV28 and TRBJ2-7; TRBD1 is a possible D gene (5 bases). The CDR3 is 17 amino acids. The germline CDR1 and CDR2 sequences are MDHEN and SYDVKM. The ends were cut back, 2 bases at V and 1 base at J, with 18 bases in the middle. Written as DNA, the CDR3 is TGTGCCAGCAGTTTAAGTCGTCGCGACAGCTCATCCTACGAGCAGTACTTC. Translated: CASSLSRRDSSSYEQYF.

This clonotype was observed many times. The CDR3 DNA reads TGTGCCAGCAGCTTCGGAACAGCGCATCAGCCCCAGCATTTT. Translating it yields CASSFGTAHQPQHF. The rearrangement uses TRBV5-6 and TRBJ1-5; D is unresolved. Trimming cost V 2 bases and J 5 bases, with 11 bases left between them. The length of the CDR3 is 14 residues. CDR1 and CDR2 (germline): SGHDT, YYEEEE.

The CDR3 spells CASSQEDRVGDEQFF. CDR3 nucleotides: TGCGCCAGCAGCCAAGAGGACAGGGTGGGCGATGAGCAGTTCTTC. The chain couples TRBV4-3 to TRBJ2-1; 8 bases match TRBD1. The germline V gene encodes CDR1 LGHNA and CDR2 YSLEER. V shed 0 bases, J shed 8 bases, and the junction held 6 bases outside the gene matches. This CDR3 is 15 amino acids long.

In this sample, this clonotype turned up many times. The CDR3 reads CASSLGQNTGELFF. The CDR3 DNA sequence: TGTGCCAGCAGTTTAGGACAGAACACCGGGGAGCTGTTTTTT. This chain links TRBV27 with TRBJ2-2; D might be TRBD1 (5 bases). The germline CDR1 and CDR2 sequences are MNHEY and SMNVEV (reference sequence). V lost 2 bases and J 1 base, leaving 5 bases between the germline ends. This CDR3 spans 14 amino acids.

This clonotype was recorded a few times. J is TRBJ2-6 and V is TRBV5-6; 7 positions agree with TRBD1. Trimming removed 6 bases from V and 2 bases from J; junction bases left unmatched: 5. This CDR3 comprises 15 residues. The germline CDR1 and CDR2 sequences are SGHDT and YYEEEE. In nucleotides, the CDR3 is TGTGCCAGCAACTACAGGGGTGCTGGGGCCAACGTCCTGACTTTC. It translates to CASNYRGAGANVLTF.

This clonotype was counted many times. The chain is built from TRBV19 and TRBJ1-5, with D possibly being TRBD1 (5 bases). The CDR3 is made up of 13 amino acids. Trimming stripped 4 bases from V and 7 bases from J, with 11 bases between. The germline CDR1 and CDR2 sequences are LNHDA and SQIVND (reference sequence). CDR3: CASSTGGWQPQHF. DNA for the CDR3: TGTGCCAGTAGTACTGGGGGTTGGCAGCCCCAGCATTTT. The full variable domain, completed using reference TRBV19 and TRBJ1-5, is DGGITQSPKYLFRKEGQNVTLSCEQNLNHDAMYWYRQDPGQGLRLIYYSQIVNDFQKGDIAEGYSVSREKKESFPLTVTSAQKNPTAFYLCASSTGGWQPQHFGDGTRLSIL.

CDR3: CASSDQKHAPLGTGELFF. In DNA form, the CDR3 reads TGCGCCAGCAGTGACCAAAAACACGCCCCCCTGGGCACCGGGGAGCTGTTTTTT. This rearrangement joins TRBV10-1 to TRBJ2-2; D remains ambiguous. CDR1 is WNHNN, CDR2 SYGVQD, per germline (reference sequence). V was pared by 3 bases and J by 4 bases, with 21 bases between. The CDR3 runs to 18 residues.

This clonotype was picked up one time. Given a much more abundant clone one base away, this may be a read error. The CDR3 sequence is CASSVLDGEAFF. In DNA form, the CDR3 reads TGCGCCAGCAGCGTCCTGGACGGCGAAGCTTTCTTT. The V gene is TRBV5-1, the J gene TRBJ1-1; no definite D call. Germline V lookup: CDR1 SGHRS, CDR2 YFSETQ. There are 12 residues in the CDR3. The germline V and J ends were trimmed by 4 bases and 8 bases, with 12 bases remaining between them.

This clonotype has just a few counts. Given a much more abundant clone one base away, this may be a read error. The chain recombines TRBV5-1 with TRBJ2-7; 10 bases are a match to TRBD1. The V segment lost 4 bases and the J segment 3 bases; nucleotides outside the gene matches: 7. The germline V gene encodes CDR1 SGHRS and CDR2 YFSETQ. The CDR3 sequence is 15 residues long. In DNA form, the CDR3 reads TGCGCCAGCAGCGAATGGGACAGGGGAGGCTACGAGCAGTACTTC. It translates to CASSEWDRGGYEQYF.